The 20 T cell receptor beta chains given below trace back to one sample, sequenced in a study of cytotoxic CD8 clonotypes in ibrutinib-treated CLL. Some clones are missing from TCRdb's copy, which holds only in-frame ones; the method was immunoSEQ multiplex PCR. The table includes 150,000 to 250,000 clones, about 72% detected once. The sequenced sample was PBMCs, obtained after 24 months of ibrutinib treatment. The receptor source for this set is a human donor with chronic lymphocytic leukemia.

This clone was recorded a few times. J is TRBJ1-2 and V is TRBV13; D perhaps matches TRBD1 (5 bases). CDR1 and CDR2 from the germline V gene are PRHDT and FYEKMQ (reference sequence). CDR3 size: 14 residues. Trimming stripped 8 bases from V and 2 bases from J, with 15 bases between. In nucleotides, the CDR3 is TGTGCCAGCGGTCGGCAGGGACTAAACTATGGCTACACCTTC. It specifies CASGRQGLNYGYTF. Combining the CDR3 with reference TRBV13 and TRBJ1-2 gives the whole variable domain AAGVIQSPRHLIKEKRETATLKCYPIPRHDTVYWYQQGPGQDPQFLISFYEKMQSDKGSIPDRFSAQQFSDYHSELNMSSLELGDSALYFCASGRQGLNYGYTFGSGTRLTVV.

The chain links TRBV27 to TRBJ2-2, with unresolved D. Deletions cut 8 bases from V and 6 bases from J, with 7 bases between. This CDR3 spans 11 amino acids. CDR1 is MNHEY and CDR2 is SMNVEV in the germline V gene (reference sequence). The CDR3 DNA follows: TGTGCCAGCGGACGGGCCGGGGAGCTGTTTTTT. Translation: CASGRAGELFF.

The chain carries TRBV13 and TRBJ2-7, with TRBD2 matching 11 bases. CDR1 and CDR2 from the germline V gene are PRHDT and FYEKMQ (reference sequence). The CDR3 sequence is 14 residues long. V lost 4 bases and J lost 5; bases outside the gene matches: 4. CDR3 region: CASSSSGRWDEQYF. The CDR3, as DNA: TGTGCCAGCAGCTCTAGCGGGAGGTGGGACGAGCAGTACTTC. Variable domain in full (rest from reference TRBV13 and TRBJ2-7): AAGVIQSPRHLIKEKRETATLKCYPIPRHDTVYWYQQGPGQDPQFLISFYEKMQSDKGSIPDRFSAQQFSDYHSELNMSSLELGDSALYFCASSSSGRWDEQYFGPGTRLTVT.

The chain combines TRBV4-3 with TRBJ2-7; D call uncertain. Germline-derived CDR1 and CDR2 are LGHNA and YSLEER. V was pared by 0 bases and J by 1 base, with 7 bases between. The CDR3 spans 14 residues. The CDR3 loop is CASSQESASYEQYF. CDR3 coding DNA: TGCGCCAGCAGCCAAGAAAGCGCTTCCTACGAGCAGTACTTC.

The gene calls are TRBV5-6 and TRBJ2-5; 9 nucleotides line up with TRBD2. This CDR3 is 15 amino acids long. Germline V gives CDR1 SGHDT, CDR2 YYEEEE. Trimming removed 7 bases from V and 5 bases from J; junction bases left unmatched: 12. The CDR3 nucleotides are TGTGCCAGCGGAGGGGGCGGGAGGGCCATTGAGACCCAGTACTTC. Translating it yields CASGGGGRAIETQYF.

This sequence joins TRBV2 and TRBJ2-2, with TRBD1 matching over 9 bases. The CDR3 has 13 amino acids. The V segment lost 11 bases and the J segment 3 bases; nucleotides outside the gene matches: 4. CDR1 SNHLY and CDR2 FYNNEI come from the germline V gene. In nucleotides, the CDR3 is TGTGCCGTCGGGACAGGGTACACCGGGGAGCTGTTTTTT. Its protein is CAVGTGYTGELFF.

This chain connects TRBV28 to TRBJ2-7; TRBD2 agrees at 12 bases. The CDR3 runs 14 residues. CDR1 is MDHEN and CDR2 is SYDVKM in the germline V gene. V was pared by 6 bases and J by 2 bases, with 2 bases of the junction left unmatched. CDR3 sequence reads: CASRWTSGAYEQYF. The CDR3 DNA follows: TGTGCCAGCAGGTGGACTAGCGGGGCCTACGAGCAGTACTTC. Full variable domain (remainder filled in from reference TRBV28 and TRBJ2-7): DVKVTQSSRYLVKRTGEKVFLECVQDMDHENMFWYRQDPGLGLRLIYFSYDVKMKEKGDIPEGYSVSREKKERFSLILESASTNQTSMYLCASRWTSGAYEQYFGPGTRLTVT.

This clone was picked up a small number of times. The chain links TRBV4-1 to TRBJ2-7; 9 bases line up with TRBD2. This CDR3 contains 15 residues. Germline V gene sequence: CDR1 MGHRA, CDR2 YSYEKL. Trimming took 3 bases from V and 0 from J; bases not matched to a gene: 3. The chain's CDR3 is CASSQTSGSSYEQYF. In DNA form, the CDR3 reads TGCGCCAGCAGCCAGACTAGCGGTTCCTCCTACGAGCAGTACTTC.

The rearrangement joins TRBV6-5 to TRBJ2-7; D call uncertain. V was shortened by 5 bases and J by 3 bases, with 5 bases between the two germline ends. The CDR3 is 11 residues long. Germline V gene lookup returns CDR1 MNHEY and CDR2 SVGAGI. The CDR3 sequence: CASSIRYEQYF. CDR3 bases: TGTGCCAGCAGTATCCGCTACGAGCAGTACTTC.

This clone was found a few times. This chain's CDR3 is CASSPLAGSTDTQYF. In nucleotides, the CDR3 is TGTGCCAGCAGCCCCTTAGCGGGAAGCACAGATACGCAGTATTTT. This sequence joins TRBV7-3 and TRBJ2-3, with 8 positions matching TRBD2. The CDR3 runs to 15 residues. With 5 bases clipped from V and 0 bases from J, the junction kept 4 bases outside the gene matches. Germline V gene sequence: CDR1 SGHTA, CDR2 FQGTGA.

The rearrangement uses TRBV6-5 and TRBJ2-5; the D gene is possibly TRBD2 (5 bases). This CDR3 contains 14 residues. Germline CDR1 MNHEY, CDR2 SVGAGI. The germline V and J ends were trimmed by 0 bases and 4 bases, with 9 bases remaining between them. DNA for the CDR3: TGTGCCAGCAGTTACTCGATTGGAGGAGAGACCCAGTACTTC. The encoded protein is CASSYSIGGETQYF.

The rearrangement joins TRBV7-9 to TRBJ2-2; TRBD1 or TRBD2 may be the D gene (6 bases each). Germline lookup yields CDR1 SEHNR and CDR2 FQNEAQ (reference sequence). Trimming left V 2 bases short and J 4 bases short, with 11 bases between. The CDR3 totals 15 residues. For the CDR3, the DNA is TGTGCCAGCAGCTTAAGCAGGGGAGGCACCGGGGAGCTGTTTTTT. Translated: CASSLSRGGTGELFF.

This rearrangement joins TRBV18 to TRBJ2-5, with D hard to call. V was clipped by 0 bases and J by 4 bases, with 6 bases between them. The CDR3 runs 13 residues. Germline CDR1 KGHSH, CDR2 LQKENI. The CDR3 region has the DNA TGTGCCAGCTCACCACCGTCCCGAGAGACCCAGTACTTC. Its protein is CASSPPSRETQYF.

The rearrangement links TRBV4-1 to TRBJ2-7; 7 bases align to TRBD1. CDR1 is MGHRA, CDR2 YSYEKL, per germline. Trimming took 3 bases from V and 0 from J; bases not matched to a gene: 2. The CDR3 extends over 14 amino acids. CDR3 bases: TGCGCCAGCAGCCAGACAGGGAGCTCCTACGAGCAGTACTTC. Protein sequence: CASSQTGSSYEQYF.

The chain links TRBV29-1 to TRBJ2-1; D unclear. The CDR3 covers 14 residues. The germline V gene encodes CDR1 SQVTM and CDR2 ANQGSEA. The V and J ends lost 1 base and 2 bases respectively, with 9 bases between them. The CDR3 nucleotides are TGCAGCGTTGAAGGGGCCAAAACCTACAATGAGCAGTTCTTC. Protein sequence: CSVEGAKTYNEQFF.

The chain joins TRBV5-1 to TRBJ2-7, with TRBD1 identical over 8 bases. This CDR3 is 14 amino acids long. Looked up from germline, CDR1 is SGHRS and CDR2 is YFSETQ. V lost 0 bases to trimming and J lost 5 bases; unmatched junction nucleotides: 4. CDR3 DNA: TGCGCCAGCAGCTTGGGCCGGACAGGGAACGAGCAGTACTTC. It specifies CASSLGRTGNEQYF.

The chain is built from TRBV2 and TRBJ2-2; the match to TRBD2 covers 10 bases. The CDR3 totals 15 residues. The ends lost 10 bases at V and 6 bases at J; junction bases unmatched: 11. The germline gives CDR1 SNHLY, CDR2 FYNNEI. The CDR3 DNA reads as TGTGCCACCCCGTCTAGCGGGAGTCTTCCCGGGGAGCTGTTTTTT. Translating gives CATPSSGSLPGELFF.

The chain links TRBV7-9 to TRBJ1-4; D is unresolved. Germline V gives CDR1 SEHNR, CDR2 FQNEAQ (reference sequence). V lost 5 bases, J lost 8 bases, and 12 bases lay in between. The CDR3 runs to 13 residues. CDR3 DNA: TGTGCCAGCAGCGCGGACTGGGAAGAAAAACTGTTTTTT. Amino acid sequence: CASSADWEEKLFF.

The V and J genes are TRBV6-4 and TRBJ2-2; 12 nucleotides align to TRBD2. This CDR3 region has 15 residues. Germline loops: CDR1 MRHNA, CDR2 SNTAGT. Trimming took 8 bases from V and 7 from J; bases not matched to a gene: 8. CDR3 bases: TGTGCCAGCCAGCCACTAGCGGGAGGAGTCGGGGAGCTGTTTTTT. It codes for CASQPLAGGVGELFF.

The chain carries TRBV5-6 and TRBJ1-2; D is uncertain. There are 13 residues in the CDR3. Deletions cut 4 bases from V and 6 bases from J, with 13 bases between. Germline V gives CDR1 SGHDT, CDR2 YYEEEE. This chain's CDR3 is CASSRVVVDGYTF. CDR3 sequence (DNA): TGTGCCAGCAGCCGGGTTGTAGTCGATGGCTACACCTTC.